Below, one T cell receptor (beta chain) is given with its context. This specimen comes from a study of PD-1 blockade in classical Hodgkin lymphoma. Per germline, CDR1 SNHLY and CDR2 FYNNEI. Between the trimmed V and J ends, which lost 8 bases and 3 bases, there was a span of 14 bases. This CDR3 contains 13 residues. Profiling relied on immunoSEQ multiplex PCR, and the TCRdb table lists in-frame clones only, not all of them. The data show 66,000 or so clones, 71% seen once. Each patient relapsed following autologous stem cell transplantation, and prior brentuximab vedotin exposure differed. Sequencing used peripheral blood mononuclear cells (PBMCs), obtained before the second cycle of nivolumab. This chain links TRBV2 with TRBJ2-7, with D maybe TRBD2 (6 bases). This sequence originates from a human donor with classical Hodgkin lymphoma. The DNA for the CDR3 is TGTGCCAGCTATATGGGACTCCGCTACGAGCAGTACTTC. Translated: CASYMGLRYEQYF.